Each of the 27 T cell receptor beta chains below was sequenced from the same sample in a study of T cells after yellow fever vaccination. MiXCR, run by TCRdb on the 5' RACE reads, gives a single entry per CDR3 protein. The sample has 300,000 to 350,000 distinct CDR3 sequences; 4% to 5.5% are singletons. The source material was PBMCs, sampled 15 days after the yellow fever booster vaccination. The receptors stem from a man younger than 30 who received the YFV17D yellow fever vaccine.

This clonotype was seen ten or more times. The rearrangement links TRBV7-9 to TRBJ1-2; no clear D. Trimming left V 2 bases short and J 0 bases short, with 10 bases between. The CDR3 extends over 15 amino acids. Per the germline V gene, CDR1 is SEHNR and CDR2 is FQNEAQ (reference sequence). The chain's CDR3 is CASSLSPKANYGYTF. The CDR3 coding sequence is TGTGCCAGCAGCTTAAGTCCGAAAGCTAACTATGGCTACACCTTC. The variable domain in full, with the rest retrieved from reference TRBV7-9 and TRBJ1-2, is DTGVSQNPRHKITKRGQNVTFRCDPISEHNRLYWYRQTLGQGPEFLTYFQNEAQLEKSRLLSDRFSAERPKGSFSTLEIQRTEQGDSAMYLCASSLSPKANYGYTFGSGTRLTVV.

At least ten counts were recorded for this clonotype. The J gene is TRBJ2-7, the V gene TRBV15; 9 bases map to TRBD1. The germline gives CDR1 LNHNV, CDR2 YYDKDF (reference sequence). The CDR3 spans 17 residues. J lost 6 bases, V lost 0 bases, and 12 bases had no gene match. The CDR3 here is CATSRDLWGTGNLEQYF. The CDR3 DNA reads TGTGCCACCAGCAGAGATCTATGGGGGACAGGGAATCTCGAGCAGTACTTC.

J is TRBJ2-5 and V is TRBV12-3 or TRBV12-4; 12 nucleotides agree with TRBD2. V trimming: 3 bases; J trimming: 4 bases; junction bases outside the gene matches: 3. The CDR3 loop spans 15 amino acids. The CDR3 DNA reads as TGTGCCAGCAGTTTTCGGACTAGCGGGGTAGAGACCCAGTACTTC. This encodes CASSFRTSGVETQYF.

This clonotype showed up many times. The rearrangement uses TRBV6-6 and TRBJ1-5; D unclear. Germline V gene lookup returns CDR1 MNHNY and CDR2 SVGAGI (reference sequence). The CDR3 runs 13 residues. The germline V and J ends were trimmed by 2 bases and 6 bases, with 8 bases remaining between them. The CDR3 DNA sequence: TGTGCCAGCAGTTACGAGGGAGTTCAGCCCCAGCATTTT. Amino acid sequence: CASSYEGVQPQHF.

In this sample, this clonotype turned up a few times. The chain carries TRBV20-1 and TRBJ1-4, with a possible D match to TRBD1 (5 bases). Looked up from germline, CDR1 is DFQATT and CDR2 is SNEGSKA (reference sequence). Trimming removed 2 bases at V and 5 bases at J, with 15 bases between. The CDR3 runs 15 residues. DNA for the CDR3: TGCAGTGCTAGACGTGACCAGGGTGGGAATGAAAAACTGTTTTTT. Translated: CSARRDQGGNEKLFF.

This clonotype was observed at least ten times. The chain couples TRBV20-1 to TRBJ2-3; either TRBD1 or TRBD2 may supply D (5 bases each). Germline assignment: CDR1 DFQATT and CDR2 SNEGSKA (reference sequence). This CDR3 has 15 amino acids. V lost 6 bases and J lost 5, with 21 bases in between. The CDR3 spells CSAIGTGPLGDTQYF. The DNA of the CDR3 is TGCAGTGCCATAGGGACGGGACCCTTGGGAGATACGCAGTATTTT.

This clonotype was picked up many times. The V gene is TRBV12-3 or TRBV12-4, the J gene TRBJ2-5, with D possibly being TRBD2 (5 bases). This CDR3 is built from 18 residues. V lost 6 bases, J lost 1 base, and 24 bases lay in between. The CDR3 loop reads CASSSPPQGSGLQETQYF. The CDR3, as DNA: TGTGCCAGCAGCTCGCCCCCTCAAGGGAGTGGGCTCCAAGAGACCCAGTACTTC.

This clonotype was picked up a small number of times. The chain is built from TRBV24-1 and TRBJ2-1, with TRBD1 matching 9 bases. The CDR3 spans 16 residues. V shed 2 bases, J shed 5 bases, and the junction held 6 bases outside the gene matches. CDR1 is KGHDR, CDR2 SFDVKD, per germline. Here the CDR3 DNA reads TGTGCCACCAGTGATTCCGGGACAGGGACGCACAATGAGCAGTTCTTC. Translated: CATSDSGTGTHNEQFF.

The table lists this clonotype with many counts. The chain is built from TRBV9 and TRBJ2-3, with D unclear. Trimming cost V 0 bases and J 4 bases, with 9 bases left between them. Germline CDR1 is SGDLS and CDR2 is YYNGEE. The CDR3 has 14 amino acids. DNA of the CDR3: TGTGCCAGCAGCGTAGCGGCCAGCCCAGATACGCAGTATTTT. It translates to CASSVAASPDTQYF.

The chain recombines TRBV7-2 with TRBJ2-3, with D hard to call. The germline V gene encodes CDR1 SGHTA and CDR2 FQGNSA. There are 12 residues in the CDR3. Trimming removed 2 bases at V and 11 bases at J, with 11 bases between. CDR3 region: CASSLWPTLQYF. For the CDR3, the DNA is TGTGCCAGCAGCTTATGGCCAACCCTGCAGTATTTT.

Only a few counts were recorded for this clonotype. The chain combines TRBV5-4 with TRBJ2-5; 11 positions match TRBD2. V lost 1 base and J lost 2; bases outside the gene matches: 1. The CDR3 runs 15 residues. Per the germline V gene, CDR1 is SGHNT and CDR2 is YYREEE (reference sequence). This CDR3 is CASSLWTSGQETQYF. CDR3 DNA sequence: TGTGCCAGCAGCTTGTGGACTAGCGGGCAAGAGACCCAGTACTTC.

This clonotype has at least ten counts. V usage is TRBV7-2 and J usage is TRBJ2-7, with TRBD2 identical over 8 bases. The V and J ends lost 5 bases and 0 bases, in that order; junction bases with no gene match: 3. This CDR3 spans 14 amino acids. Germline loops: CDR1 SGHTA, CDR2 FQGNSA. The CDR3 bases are TGTGCCAGCAGCCCCGGGACTAGCTCCTACGAGCAGTACGTC. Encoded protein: CASSPGTSSYEQYV.

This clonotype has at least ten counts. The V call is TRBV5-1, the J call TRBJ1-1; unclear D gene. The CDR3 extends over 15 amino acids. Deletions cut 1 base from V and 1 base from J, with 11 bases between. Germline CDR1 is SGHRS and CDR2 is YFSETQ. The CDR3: CASSLSLAENTEAFF. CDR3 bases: TGCGCCAGCAGCTTGTCCTTGGCAGAGAACACTGAAGCTTTCTTT.

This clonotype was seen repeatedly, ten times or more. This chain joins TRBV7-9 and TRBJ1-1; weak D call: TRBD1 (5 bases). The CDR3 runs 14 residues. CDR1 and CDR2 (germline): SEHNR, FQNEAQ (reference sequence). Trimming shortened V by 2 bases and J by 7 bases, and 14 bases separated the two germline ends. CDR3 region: CASSLSSRGGEAFF. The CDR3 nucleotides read TGTGCCAGCAGCTTATCTTCCCGGGGGGGTGAAGCTTTCTTT. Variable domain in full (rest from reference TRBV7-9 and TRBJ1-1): DTGVSQNPRHKITKRGQNVTFRCDPISEHNRLYWYRQTLGQGPEFLTYFQNEAQLEKSRLLSDRFSAERPKGSFSTLEIQRTEQGDSAMYLCASSLSSRGGEAFFGQGTRLTVV.

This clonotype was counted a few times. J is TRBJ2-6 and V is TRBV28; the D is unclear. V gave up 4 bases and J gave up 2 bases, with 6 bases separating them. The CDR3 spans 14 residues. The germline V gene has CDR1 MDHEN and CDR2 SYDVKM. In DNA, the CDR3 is TGTGCCAGCAGTTCCCCTACTGGGGCCAACGTCCTGACTTTC. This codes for CASSSPTGANVLTF.

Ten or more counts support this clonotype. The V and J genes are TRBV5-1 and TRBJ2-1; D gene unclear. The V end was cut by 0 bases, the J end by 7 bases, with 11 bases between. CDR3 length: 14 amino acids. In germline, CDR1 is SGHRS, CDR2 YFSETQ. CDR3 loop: CASSLGFIGNEQFF. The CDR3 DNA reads TGCGCCAGCAGCTTGGGGTTTATCGGTAATGAGCAGTTCTTC.

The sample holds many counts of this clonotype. The CDR3 loop is CASSPDREREKLFF. In DNA, the CDR3 is TGTGCCAGCAGTCCCGACAGGGAGAGAGAAAAACTGTTTTTT. V and J are TRBV12-3 or TRBV12-4 and TRBJ1-4; 7 nucleotides match TRBD1. V lost 5 bases, J lost 8 bases, and 8 bases stayed unmatched. The CDR3 totals 14 residues.

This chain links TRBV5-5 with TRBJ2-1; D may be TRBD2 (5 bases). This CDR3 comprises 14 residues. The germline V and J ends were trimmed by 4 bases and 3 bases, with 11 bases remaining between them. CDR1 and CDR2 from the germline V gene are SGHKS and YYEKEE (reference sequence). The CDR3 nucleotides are TGTGCCAGCAGCAAGGTGGGAGTCTACAATGAGCAGTTCTTC. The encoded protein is CASSKVGVYNEQFF.

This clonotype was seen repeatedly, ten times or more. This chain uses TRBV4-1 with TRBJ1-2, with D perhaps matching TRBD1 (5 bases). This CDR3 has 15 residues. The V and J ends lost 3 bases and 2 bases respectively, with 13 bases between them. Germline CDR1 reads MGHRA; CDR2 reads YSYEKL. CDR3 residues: CASSQTTESNYGYTF. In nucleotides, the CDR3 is TGCGCCAGCAGCCAGACGACAGAATCAAACTATGGCTACACCTTC.

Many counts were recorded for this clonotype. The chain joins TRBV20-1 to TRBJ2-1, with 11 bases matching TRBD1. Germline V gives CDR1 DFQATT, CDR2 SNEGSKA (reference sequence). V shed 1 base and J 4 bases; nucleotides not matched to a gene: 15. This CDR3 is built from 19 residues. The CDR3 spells CSARGRTALGTGGYNEQFF. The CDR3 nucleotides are TGCAGTGCTAGAGGCCGGACTGCTTTAGGGACAGGGGGTTACAATGAGCAGTTCTTC.

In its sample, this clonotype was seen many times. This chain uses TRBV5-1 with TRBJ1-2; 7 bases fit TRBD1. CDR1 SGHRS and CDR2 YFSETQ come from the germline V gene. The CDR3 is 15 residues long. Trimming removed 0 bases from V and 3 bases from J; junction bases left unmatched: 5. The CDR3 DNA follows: TGCGCCAGCAGCTTGGTTCCAGGGGGTGACTATGGCTACACCTTC. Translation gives CASSLVPGGDYGYTF.

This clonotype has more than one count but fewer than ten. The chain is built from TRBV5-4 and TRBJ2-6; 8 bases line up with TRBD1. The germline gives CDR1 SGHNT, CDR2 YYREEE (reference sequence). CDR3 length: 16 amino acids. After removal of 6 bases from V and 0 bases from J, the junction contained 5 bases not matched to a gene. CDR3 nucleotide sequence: TGTGCCAGCACCGGGACAGGCGCCTCTGGGGCCAACGTCCTGACTTTC. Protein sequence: CASTGTGASGANVLTF.

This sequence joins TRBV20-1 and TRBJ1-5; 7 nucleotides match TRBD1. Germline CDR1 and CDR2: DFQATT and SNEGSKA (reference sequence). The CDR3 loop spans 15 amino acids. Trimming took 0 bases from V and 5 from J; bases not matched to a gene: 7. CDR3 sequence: CSARDLTGWDQPQHF. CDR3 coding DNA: TGCAGTGCTAGAGATCTGACAGGGTGGGATCAGCCCCAGCATTTT.

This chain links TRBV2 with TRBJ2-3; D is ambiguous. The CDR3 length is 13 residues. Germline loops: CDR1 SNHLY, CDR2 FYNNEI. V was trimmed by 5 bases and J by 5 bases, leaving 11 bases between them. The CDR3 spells CASSPTRVDTQYF. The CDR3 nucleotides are TGTGCCAGCAGTCCCACACGGGTAGATACGCAGTATTTT.

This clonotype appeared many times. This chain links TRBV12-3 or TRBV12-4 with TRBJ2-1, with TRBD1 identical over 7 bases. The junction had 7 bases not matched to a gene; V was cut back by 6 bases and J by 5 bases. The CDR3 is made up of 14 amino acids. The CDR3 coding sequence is TGTGCCAGCAGCTACAGGGGTTTGGACAATGAGCAGTTCTTC. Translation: CASSYRGLDNEQFF.

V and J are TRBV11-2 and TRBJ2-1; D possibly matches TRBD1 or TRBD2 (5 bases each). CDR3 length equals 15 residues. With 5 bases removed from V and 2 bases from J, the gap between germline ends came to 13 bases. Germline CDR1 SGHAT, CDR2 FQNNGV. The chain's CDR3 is CASSDYGGTYNEQFF. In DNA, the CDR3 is TGTGCCAGCAGCGACTATGGGGGTACCTACAATGAGCAGTTCTTC.

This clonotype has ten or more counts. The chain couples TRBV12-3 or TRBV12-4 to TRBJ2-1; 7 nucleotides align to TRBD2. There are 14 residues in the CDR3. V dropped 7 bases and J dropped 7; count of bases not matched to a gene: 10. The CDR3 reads CASMSGERGNEQFF. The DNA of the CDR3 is TGTGCCAGCATGAGCGGGGAAAGGGGAAATGAGCAGTTCTTC.